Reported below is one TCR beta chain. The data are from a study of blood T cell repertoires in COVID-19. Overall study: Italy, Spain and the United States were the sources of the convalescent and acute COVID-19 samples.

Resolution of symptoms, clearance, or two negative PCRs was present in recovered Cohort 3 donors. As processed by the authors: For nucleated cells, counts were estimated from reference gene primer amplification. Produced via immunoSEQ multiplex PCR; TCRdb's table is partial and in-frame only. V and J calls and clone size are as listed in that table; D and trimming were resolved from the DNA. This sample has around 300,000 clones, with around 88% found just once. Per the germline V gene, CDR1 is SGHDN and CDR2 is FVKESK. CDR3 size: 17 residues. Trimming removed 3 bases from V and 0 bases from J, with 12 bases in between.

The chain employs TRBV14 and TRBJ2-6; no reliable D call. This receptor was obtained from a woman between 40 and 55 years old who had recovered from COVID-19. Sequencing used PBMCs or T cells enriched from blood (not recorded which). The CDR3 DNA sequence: TGTGCCAGCAGCCAGAGAATCTGGAGCTCTGGGGCCAACGTCCTGACTTTC. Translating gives CASSQRIWSSGANVLTF.